The 13 T cell receptor beta chains listed next were all sequenced from one sample in a study of cytomegalovirus exposure and HLA in healthy donors. Vbeta (60) and Jbeta (13) primers were used in the PCR. The method was immunoSEQ multiplex PCR; TCRdb's version includes in-frame clones alone and lacks a portion of them. The top ten clones hold approximately 0.55% of a sample with roughly 200,000 clones, roughly 80% of them seen once. What was sequenced was PBMCs. The origin of the receptors is a woman aged 45-59 years in good health and CMV-seronegative.

This clone has a handful of counts. The chain uses TRBV5-4 and TRBJ1-2, with D unresolved. V was cut by 7 bases and J by 0 bases, with 10 bases left in between. The length of the CDR3 is 13 residues. CDR1 and CDR2 from the germline V gene are SGHNT and YYREEE (reference sequence). In DNA form, the CDR3 reads TGTGCCAGCCGTAGTCGCGCTAACTATGGCTACACCTTC. It encodes CASRSRANYGYTF. Full variable domain (missing parts from reference TRBV5-4 and TRBJ1-2): ETGVTQSPTHLIKTRGQQVTLRCSSQSGHNTVSWYQQALGQGPQFIFQYYREEENGRGNFPPRFSGLQFPNYSSELNVNALELDDSALYLCASRSRANYGYTFGSGTRLTVV.

This chain joins TRBV5-1 and TRBJ2-3, with D tentatively TRBD2 (6 bases). V lost 3 bases and J lost 4, with 21 bases in between. The V gene's germline CDR1 is SGHRS and CDR2 YFSETQ. This CDR3 comprises 17 residues. CDR3 protein: CASSSTRDSGPPDTQYF. In nucleotides, the CDR3 is TGCGCCAGCAGCTCGACCCGGGACTCAGGGCCCCCAGATACGCAGTATTTT.

The rearrangement uses TRBV19 and TRBJ1-4; a weak D match, TRBD1 (5 bases). V lost 4 bases and J 4 bases, leaving 13 bases between the germline ends. CDR1 and CDR2 from the germline V gene are LNHDA and SQIVND (reference sequence). This CDR3 contains 15 residues. The CDR3 loop is CASSTGKGYNEKLFF. The CDR3 DNA reads TGTGCCAGTAGTACAGGGAAGGGGTATAATGAAAAACTGTTTTTT.

The V gene is TRBV7-9, the J gene TRBJ2-5; 11 nucleotides agree with TRBD2. CDR1 is SEHNR, CDR2 FQNEAQ, per germline (reference sequence). V shed 5 bases and J 4 bases; nucleotides not matched to a gene: 12. This CDR3 region has 17 residues. The CDR3 region is CASSIPGLAERRETQYF. The CDR3 DNA reads as TGTGCCAGCAGCATCCCGGGACTAGCGGAGCGGCGAGAGACCCAGTACTTC.

The rearrangement links TRBV7-3 to TRBJ2-2, with 9 bases identical to TRBD2. This CDR3 comprises 16 residues. The J segment lost 0 bases and the V segment lost 1 base, leaving 0 bases of the junction unmatched. In germline, CDR1 is SGHTA, CDR2 FQGTGA. The CDR3 nucleotides are TGTGCCAGCAGCTTAAGACTAGCGGCGAACACCGGGGAGCTGTTTTTT. This codes for CASSLRLAANTGELFF.

J is TRBJ1-1 and V is TRBV5-1, with D possibly being TRBD1 (5 bases). This CDR3 is built from 17 residues. Looked up from germline, CDR1 is SGHRS and CDR2 is YFSETQ. V lost 0 bases, J lost 0 bases, and 15 bases lay in between. The CDR3 is CASSLEGGGVMNTEAFF. For the CDR3, the DNA is TGCGCCAGCAGCTTGGAAGGTGGAGGGGTAATGAACACTGAAGCTTTCTTT. Drawing the rest from reference TRBV5-1 and TRBJ1-1, the complete variable domain is KAGVTQTPRYLIKTRGQQVTLSCSPISGHRSVSWYQQTPGQGLQFLFEYFSETQRNKGNFPGRFSGRQFSNSRSEMNVSTLELGDSALYLCASSLEGGGVMNTEAFFGQGTRLTVV.

The CDR3 nucleotides are TGCAGCGTTGGACATCTGTACGAGCAGTACTTC. This sequence encodes CSVGHLYEQYF. The chain employs TRBV29-1 and TRBJ2-7; no clear D. Germline loops: CDR1 SQVTM, CDR2 ANQGSEA. V was trimmed by 4 bases and J by 4 bases, leaving 8 bases between them. The CDR3 length is 11 residues.

The chain couples TRBV5-8 to TRBJ2-2, with D perhaps TRBD1 (6 bases). V dropped 5 bases and J dropped 5 bases, with 22 bases sitting between them. Germline CDR1 is SGHTS and CDR2 is YDEGEE. CDR3 length: 17 residues. CDR3 in DNA: TGTGCCAGCAGGGGGTTTTCAACCGGGACACCAACCGGGGAGCTGTTTTTT. Translation: CASRGFSTGTPTGELFF.

In its sample, this clone was seen once. The chain joins TRBV27 to TRBJ2-7; TRBD2 matches 8 bases. Germline lookup yields CDR1 MNHEY and CDR2 SMNVEV (reference sequence). With V trimmed by 2 bases and J by 4 bases, 10 bases remained unmatched. The CDR3 spans 16 residues. The CDR3: CASSLSWGLGGYEQYF. The CDR3 DNA sequence: TGTGCCAGCAGTTTAAGTTGGGGACTAGGAGGGTACGAGCAGTACTTC.

The chain carries TRBV11-2 and TRBJ2-7; unclear D gene. Trimming stripped 1 base from V and 1 base from J, with 5 bases between. In germline, CDR1 is SGHAT, CDR2 FQNNGV. The CDR3 extends over 13 amino acids. Here the CDR3 reads CASSLGASYEQYF. In DNA, the CDR3 is TGTGCCAGCAGCTTAGGGGCATCCTACGAGCAGTACTTC.

The genes are TRBV28 and TRBJ2-5; 10 bases agree with TRBD2. The CDR3 runs to 16 residues. With V trimmed by 4 bases and J by 5 bases, 10 bases remained unmatched. The germline V gene encodes CDR1 MDHEN and CDR2 SYDVKM. Here the CDR3 DNA reads TGTGCCAGCAGTTCGCGGACTAGCGGCGGCAGGGAGACCCAGTACTTC. The encoded protein is CASSSRTSGGRETQYF.

This clone was counted a few times. The V gene is TRBV27, the J gene TRBJ2-4; D is perhaps TRBD2 (5 bases). V was clipped by 10 bases and J by 2 bases, with 18 bases between them. This CDR3 is built from 15 residues. Germline V gene sequence: CDR1 MNHEY, CDR2 SMNVEV (reference sequence). CDR3 protein: CATLLGEWTKNIQYF. Written as DNA, the CDR3 is TGTGCCACCCTGCTCGGGGAATGGACCAAAAACATTCAGTACTTC.

V gene TRBV14 combines with J gene TRBJ1-4, with D tentatively TRBD1 (6 bases). In germline, CDR1 is SGHDN, CDR2 FVKESK. V was clipped by 1 base and J by 8 bases, with 20 bases between them. CDR3 length: 17 amino acids. CDR3 in amino acids: CASSQVLLMGAREKLFF. CDR3 sequence (DNA): TGTGCCAGCAGCCAAGTTTTGCTTATGGGGGCCCGGGAAAAACTGTTTTTT.